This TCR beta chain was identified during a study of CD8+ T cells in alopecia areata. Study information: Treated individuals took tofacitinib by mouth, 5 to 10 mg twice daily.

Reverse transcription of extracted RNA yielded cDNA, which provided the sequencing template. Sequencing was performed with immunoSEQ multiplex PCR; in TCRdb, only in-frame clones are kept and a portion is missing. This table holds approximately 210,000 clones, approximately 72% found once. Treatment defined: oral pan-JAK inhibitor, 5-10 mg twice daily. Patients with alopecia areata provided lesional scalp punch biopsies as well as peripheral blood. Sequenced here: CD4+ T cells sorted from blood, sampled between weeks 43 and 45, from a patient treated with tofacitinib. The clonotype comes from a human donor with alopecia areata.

CDR3 sequence: CASSLLGGRTDTQYF. CDR3 nucleotides: TGTGCCAGCAGCCTCTTAGGGGGCCGGACAGATACGCAGTATTTT. The gene calls are TRBV14 and TRBJ2-3, with 7 positions matching TRBD1. Germline CDR1 is SGHDN and CDR2 is FVKESK. Trimming removed 4 bases from V and 3 bases from J; junction bases left unmatched: 7. The CDR3 runs 15 residues. Based on the CDR3 plus reference TRBV14 and TRBJ2-3, the full variable domain is EAGVTQFPSHSVIEKGQTVTLRCDPISGHDNLYWYRRVMGKEIKFLLHFVKESKQDESGMPNNRFLAERTGGTYSTLKVQPAELEDSGVYFCASSLLGGRTDTQYFGPGTRLTVL.